The 7 T cell receptor beta chains listed next were all sequenced from one sample in a study of blood T cell repertoires in COVID-19. Here immunoSEQ multiplex PCR was the method, and the copy in TCRdb shows in-frame clones only, minus some. The data hold 130,000 to 150,000 clones, with 80% observed a single time. Sequencing was done on a sample of peripheral blood. The receptor set was obtained from a man aged 55 to 70 with active or convalescent COVID-19.

The V call is TRBV4-1, the J call TRBJ2-2, with 9 bases identical to TRBD2. The V gene's germline CDR1 is MGHRA and CDR2 YSYEKL. With V trimmed by 0 bases and J by 5 bases, 4 bases remained unmatched. CDR3 length: 16 residues. The CDR3, as DNA: TGCGCCAGCAGCCAAGAGGCGGGAGGGCAGACCGGGGAGCTGTTTTTT. Residues: CASSQEAGGQTGELFF.

The chain couples TRBV5-1 to TRBJ2-1; no clear D gene. CDR1 and CDR2 (germline): SGHRS, YFSETQ. The CDR3 runs to 15 residues. V was pared by 5 bases and J by 1 base, with 13 bases between. Here the CDR3 reads CASRSIGVSYNEQFF. In nucleotides, the CDR3 is TGCGCCAGCAGATCTATCGGAGTTTCCTACAATGAGCAGTTCTTC.

This clone was picked up one time. The rearrangement joins TRBV7-2 to TRBJ1-5; D gene unclear. V was trimmed by 7 bases and J by 5 bases, leaving 12 bases between them. CDR1 and CDR2 from the germline V gene are SGHTA and FQGNSA. This CDR3 has 13 residues. The DNA of the CDR3 is TGTGCCAGCAAGGAGGGTAGGGATCAGCCCCAGCATTTT. It codes for CASKEGRDQPQHF.

The J gene is TRBJ2-3, the V gene TRBV7-2; maybe TRBD2 (5 bases). The CDR3 length is 13 residues. Germline values: CDR1 SGHTA, CDR2 FQGNSA. Trimming pared 5 bases from V and 2 bases from J, leaving 8 bases between. CDR3 coding DNA: TGTGCCAGCAGCCTGGACTTCACAGATACGCAGTATTTT. Protein: CASSLDFTDTQYF.

The chain links TRBV5-1 to TRBJ1-5; possible D gene TRBD1, 6 bases. V gave up 4 bases and J gave up 3 bases, with 14 bases separating them. The CDR3 consists of 15 residues. The V gene's germline CDR1 is SGHRS and CDR2 YFSETQ. Here the CDR3 DNA reads TGCGCCAGCAGCCCTTTAGGACAGCCCAATCAGCCCCAGCATTTT. This encodes CASSPLGQPNQPQHF.

This chain connects TRBV6-5 to TRBJ1-6; 10 bases line up with TRBD1. This CDR3 has 16 amino acids. Germline CDR1 reads MNHEY; CDR2 reads SVGAGI. V trimming: 2 bases; J trimming: 9 bases; junction bases outside the gene matches: 7. CDR3 in DNA: TGTGCCAGCAGTTACCGACAGGGGGCTAATAGTTCACCCCTCCACTTT. Translating it yields CASSYRQGANSSPLHF.

This CDR3 reads CASSLKDRDQPQHF. The CDR3 DNA reads as TGTGCCAGCAGCTTAAAGGACAGGGACCAGCCCCAGCATTTT. This chain links TRBV5-5 with TRBJ1-5, with 8 nucleotides matching TRBD1. This CDR3 has 14 residues. Per germline, CDR1 SGHKS and CDR2 YYEKEE (reference sequence). J lost 7 bases, V lost 2 bases, and 5 bases had no gene match.